One and the same sample provided the 9 T cell receptor beta chains below, sequenced in a study of cytomegalovirus exposure and HLA in healthy donors. The primer mix had 60 Vbeta and 13 Jbeta primers. Method: immunoSEQ multiplex PCR; TCRdb's copy keeps in-frame clones and lacks some. The table lists about 120,000 clones, 60% to 85% of them singletons. The specimen sequenced was PBMCs. The receptors come from a woman aged 40 to 50 in good health and CMV-seropositive.

The rearrangement links TRBV9 to TRBJ1-3; D is perhaps TRBD1 (6 bases). V gave up 2 bases and J gave up 2 bases, with 8 bases separating them. The CDR3 sequence is 14 residues long. In germline, CDR1 is SGDLS, CDR2 YYNGEE. The CDR3 coding sequence is TGTGCCAGCAGCGTGGGACAAACTGGAAACACCATATATTTT. It encodes CASSVGQTGNTIYF.

J is TRBJ2-3 and V is TRBV5-1; D unclear. Looked up from germline, CDR1 is SGHRS and CDR2 is YFSETQ. The CDR3 contains 14 residues. Trimming pared 4 bases from V and 1 base from J, leaving 10 bases between. CDR3 nucleotides: TGCGCCAGCAGCCCAGAACGGGGCACAGATACGCAGTATTTT. Amino acids: CASSPERGTDTQYF.

This sequence joins TRBV6-1 and TRBJ2-3, with D tentatively TRBD2 (7 bases). This CDR3 has 16 residues. The V gene lost 2 bases and the J gene lost 1 base, with 13 bases spanning the gap. Germline V gives CDR1 MNHNS, CDR2 SASEGT. The CDR3 DNA reads TGTGCCAGCAGTGAATTGTGGGGGGGCGGCACAGATACGCAGTATTTT. Amino acids: CASSELWGGGTDTQYF.

The rearrangement joins TRBV19 to TRBJ2-5; 9 nucleotides match TRBD2. This CDR3 contains 14 residues. Germline values: CDR1 LNHDA, CDR2 SQIVND (reference sequence). Trimming took 4 bases from V and 1 from J; bases not matched to a gene: 1. DNA of the CDR3: TGTGCCAGTAGTACTAGCGGGGCCCAAGAGACCCAGTACTTC. Translating it yields CASSTSGAQETQYF.

The chain recombines TRBV10-2 with TRBJ2-2, with a tentative D call TRBD2 (6 bases). The germline V gene has CDR1 WSHSY and CDR2 SAAADI. This CDR3 comprises 14 residues. V was shortened by 8 bases and J by 5 bases, with 15 bases between the two germline ends. The CDR3: CASRLASRTGELFF. As DNA, the CDR3 is TGCGCCAGCCGGCTAGCGAGCAGGACCGGGGAGCTGTTTTTT.

Regarding this clone: At one boundary the junction diverges from the germline segment, which might be a read error. This sequence joins TRBV7-7 and TRBJ2-1; 13 bases match TRBD2. Germline V gene data show CDR1 as SSHAT and CDR2 as FNYEAQ (reference sequence). The CDR3 loop spans 15 amino acids. The CDR3 loop reads CASSSGLAGVNEQFF. The CDR3, as DNA: TGTGCTAGCAGCTCAGGACTAGCGGGAGTGAATGAGCAGTTCTTC.

This sequence joins TRBV4-2 and TRBJ1-2, with TRBD1 identical over 8 bases. Trimming removed 3 bases from V and 6 bases from J; junction bases left unmatched: 12. The CDR3 contains 16 residues. CDR1 and CDR2 from the germline V gene are LGHNA and YNFKEQ. The CDR3 is CASSQGPADRDHGYTF. Written as DNA, the CDR3 is TGTGCCAGCAGCCAGGGGCCAGCGGACAGGGACCATGGCTACACCTTC.

This chain links TRBV5-1 with TRBJ1-1; TRBD1 aligns across 7 bases. The CDR3 runs 16 residues. With V trimmed by 4 bases and J by 1 base, 10 bases remained unmatched. The germline gives CDR1 SGHRS, CDR2 YFSETQ. DNA for the CDR3: TGCGCCAGCAGCCGCGGACAGGTGAACGGGAACACTGAAGCTTTCTTT. Translation gives CASSRGQVNGNTEAFF.

The sample holds one count of this clone. The chain links TRBV5-4 to TRBJ2-1, with 15 positions matching TRBD2. Germline CDR1 SGHNT, CDR2 YYREEE (reference sequence). V lost 4 bases, J lost 1 base, and 6 bases stayed unmatched. The CDR3 runs 18 residues. The chain's CDR3 is CASSIRTSGRGSYNEQFF. In nucleotides, the CDR3 is TGTGCCAGCAGCATACGGACTAGCGGGAGGGGGTCCTACAATGAGCAGTTCTTC.